These T cell receptor beta chains were read from a single sample in a study of T cell responses to AZD1222 COVID-19 vaccine. The assay was immunoSEQ multiplex PCR, and TCRdb's table has in-frame clones only and misses some. Of over 70,000 clones detected, approximately 81% appear once; the ten largest clones hold about a fifth. The sample in question was peripheral blood, obtained on day 0 of AZD1222 vaccination. The source is an adult in good health. The CDR3 runs from the conserved cysteine through the conserved F or W. Each record gives: V gene, J gene, clone size, D gene, CDR3 protein, CDR3 DNA. The D gene is left open where the match is weak. Clone size appears in some rows only: once, few, many, or a class for an expanded clone.

TRBV6-5	TRBJ2-3	-	-	CASSYMGLGTDTQYF	TGTGCCAGCAGTTACATGGGGCTTGGCACAGATACGCAGTATTTT
TRBV7-8	TRBJ2-7	-	TRBD2	CASSAGTSGSMHEQYF	TGTGCCAGCAGCGCCGGGACTAGCGGGAGTATGCACGAGCAGTACTTC
TRBV5-4	TRBJ1-1	-	-	CASSSGGGSTEAFF	TGTGCCAGCAGCTCTGGGGGGGGGAGTACTGAAGCTTTCTTT
TRBV7-7	TRBJ2-1	-	-	CASSRTVSLYNEQFF	TGTGCTAGCAGCCGGACAGTATCTCTTTACAATGAGCAGTTCTTC
TRBV30	TRBJ1-1	-	-	CAWSVLLGNTEAFF	TGTGCCTGGAGTGTACTTCTGGGGAACACTGAAGCTTTCTTT
TRBV4-1	TRBJ2-7	-	-	CASSHPGGPDEQYF	TGCGCCAGCAGCCACCCCGGTGGGCCTGACGAGCAGTACTTC
TRBV2	TRBJ1-1	few	-	CASTLDTYDTEAFF	TGTGCCAGCACCCTGGACACCTACGACACTGAAGCTTTCTTT
TRBV25-1	TRBJ1-2	-	TRBD1	CASRGDSASSGYTF	TGTGCCAGCAGAGGGGACAGCGCCTCCTCGGGCTACACCTTC
TRBV5-1	TRBJ1-4	-	-	CASSLETGAYNEKLFF	TGCGCCAGCAGCTTGGAGACAGGTGCCTACAATGAAAAACTGTTTTTT
TRBV12-5	TRBJ2-7	-	TRBD1	CASGFETGRTYEQYF	TGTGCTAGTGGTTTTGAGACAGGGCGCACCTACGAGCAGTACTTC
TRBV6-5	TRBJ1-2	-	-	CASSYQGGYTF	TGTGCCAGCAGTTACCAAGGGGGCTACACCTTC